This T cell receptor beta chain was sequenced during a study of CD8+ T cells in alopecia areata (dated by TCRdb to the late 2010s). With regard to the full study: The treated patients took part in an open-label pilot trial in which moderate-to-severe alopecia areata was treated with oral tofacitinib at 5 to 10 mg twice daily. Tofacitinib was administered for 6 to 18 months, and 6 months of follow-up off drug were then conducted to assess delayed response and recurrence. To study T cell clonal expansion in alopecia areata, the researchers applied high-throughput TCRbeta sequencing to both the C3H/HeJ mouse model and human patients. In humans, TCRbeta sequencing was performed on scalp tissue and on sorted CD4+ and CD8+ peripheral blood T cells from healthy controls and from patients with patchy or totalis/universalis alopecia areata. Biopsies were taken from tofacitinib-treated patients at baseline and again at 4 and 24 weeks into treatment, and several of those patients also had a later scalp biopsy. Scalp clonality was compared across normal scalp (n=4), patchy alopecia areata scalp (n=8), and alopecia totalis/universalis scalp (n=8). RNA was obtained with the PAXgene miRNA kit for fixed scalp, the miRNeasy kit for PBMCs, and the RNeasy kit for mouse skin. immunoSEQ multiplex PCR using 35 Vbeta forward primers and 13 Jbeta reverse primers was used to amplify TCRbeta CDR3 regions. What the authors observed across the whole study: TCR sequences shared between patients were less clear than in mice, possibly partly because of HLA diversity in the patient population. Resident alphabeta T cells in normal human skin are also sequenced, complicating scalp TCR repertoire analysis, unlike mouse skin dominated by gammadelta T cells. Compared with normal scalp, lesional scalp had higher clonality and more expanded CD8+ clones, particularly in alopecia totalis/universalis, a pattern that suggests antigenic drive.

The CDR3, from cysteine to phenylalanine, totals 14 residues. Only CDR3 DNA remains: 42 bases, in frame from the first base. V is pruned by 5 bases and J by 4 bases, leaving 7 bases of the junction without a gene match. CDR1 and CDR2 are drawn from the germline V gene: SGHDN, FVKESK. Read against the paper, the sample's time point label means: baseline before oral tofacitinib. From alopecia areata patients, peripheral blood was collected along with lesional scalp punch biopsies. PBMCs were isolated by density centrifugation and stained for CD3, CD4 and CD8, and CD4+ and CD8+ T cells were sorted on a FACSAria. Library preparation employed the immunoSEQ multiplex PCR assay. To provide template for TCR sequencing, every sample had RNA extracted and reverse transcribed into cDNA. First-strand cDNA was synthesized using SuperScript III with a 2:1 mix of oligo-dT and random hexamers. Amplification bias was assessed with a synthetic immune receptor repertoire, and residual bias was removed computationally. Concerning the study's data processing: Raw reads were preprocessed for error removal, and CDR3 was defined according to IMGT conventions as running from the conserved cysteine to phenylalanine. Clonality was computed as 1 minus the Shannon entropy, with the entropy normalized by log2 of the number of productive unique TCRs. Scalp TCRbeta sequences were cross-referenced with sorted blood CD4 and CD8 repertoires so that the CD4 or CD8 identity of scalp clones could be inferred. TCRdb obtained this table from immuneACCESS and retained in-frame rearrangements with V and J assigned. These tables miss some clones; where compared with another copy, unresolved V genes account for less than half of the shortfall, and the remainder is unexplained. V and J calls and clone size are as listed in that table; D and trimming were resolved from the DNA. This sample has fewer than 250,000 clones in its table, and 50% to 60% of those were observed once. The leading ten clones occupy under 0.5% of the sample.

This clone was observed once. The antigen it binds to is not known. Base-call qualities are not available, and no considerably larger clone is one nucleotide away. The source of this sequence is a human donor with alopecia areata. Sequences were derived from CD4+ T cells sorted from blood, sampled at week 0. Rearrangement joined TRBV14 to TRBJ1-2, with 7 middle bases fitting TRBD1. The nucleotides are TGTGCCAGCAGCTTAAAAGCAGGGGGCTATGGCTACACCTTC. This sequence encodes CASSLKAGGYGYTF.